The clone carrying this TCR beta chain was recorded only once. This entry belongs to a study of blood T cell repertoires in COVID-19. Trimming left V 4 bases short and J 0 bases short, with 13 bases between. CDR1 is SGHDT and CDR2 is YYEEEE in the germline V gene. CDR3 length: 16 residues. Repertoires were generated with immunoSEQ multiplex PCR, while TCRdb's copy carries only in-frame clones and drops some. The sample holds about 100,000 clones; roughly 88% are singletons and the top ten take 11%. This sequence was found in a man aged 80 or over with acute or convalescent COVID-19. The rearrangement links TRBV5-6 to TRBJ2-2; maybe TRBD1 (6 bases). Sequenced sample: peripheral blood. The CDR3 nucleotides are TGTGCCAGCAGCGTCGGACAGAACGCGAACACCGGGGAGCTGTTTTTT. Protein product: CASSVGQNANTGELFF.